Listed here are 28 T cell receptor beta chains from one sample, sequenced in a study of siplizumab effects on memory and regulatory T cells. Method: immunoSEQ multiplex PCR; TCRdb's copy keeps in-frame clones and lacks some. The repertoire holds over 70,000 clones, with about 95% as singletons. Sequenced: CD8+ T cells sorted from blood. The receptor set was obtained from a human donor in good health.

V usage is TRBV27 and J usage is TRBJ1-1, with a tentative D call TRBD1 (5 bases). Trimming left V 6 bases short and J 0 bases short, with 23 bases between. Germline CDR1 reads MNHEY; CDR2 reads SMNVEV (reference sequence). The CDR3 has 18 amino acids. As DNA, the CDR3 is TGTGCCAGCAGCCCAACCGACAGTTCCCAATACATGAACACTGAAGCTTTCTTT. Translation gives CASSPTDSSQYMNTEAFF.

This chain joins TRBV11-2 and TRBJ2-3, with 8 positions matching TRBD2. The CDR3 has 16 amino acids. In germline, CDR1 is SGHAT, CDR2 FQNNGV. V dropped 1 base and J dropped 2; count of bases not matched to a gene: 5. In nucleotides, the CDR3 is TGTGCCAGCAGCTTAGTTCCTAGCGGGCCCACAGATACGCAGTATTTT. The encoded protein is CASSLVPSGPTDTQYF. Drawing the rest from reference TRBV11-2 and TRBJ2-3, the complete variable domain is EAGVAQSPRYKIIEKRQSVAFWCNPISGHATLYWYQQILGQGPKLLIQFQNNGVVDDSQLPKDRFSAERLKGVDSTLKIQPAKLEDSAVYLCASSLVPSGPTDTQYFGPGTRLTVL.

This chain joins TRBV13 and TRBJ2-7; TRBD2 is a possible D gene (6 bases). CDR1 is PRHDT and CDR2 is FYEKMQ in the germline V gene (reference sequence). The germline V and J ends were trimmed by 2 bases and 4 bases, with 12 bases remaining between them. The CDR3 covers 14 residues. The chain's CDR3 is CASSLRRGLYEQYF. CDR3 DNA sequence: TGTGCCAGCAGCTTACGGCGGGGACTTTACGAGCAGTACTTC.

This chain uses TRBV4-1 with TRBJ1-5, with D unclear. Germline V lookup: CDR1 MGHRA, CDR2 YSYEKL. V was clipped by 1 base and J by 0 bases, with 13 bases between them. The CDR3 is made up of 17 amino acids. CDR3 in DNA: TGCGCCAGCAGCCAAGTTATCGCAGCTTATAGCAATCAGCCCCAGCATTTT. It is translated as CASSQVIAAYSNQPQHF.

The count of this clone is one. The V gene is TRBV27, the J gene TRBJ2-3; weak D call: TRBD2 (5 bases). The CDR3 extends over 14 amino acids. Trimming cost V 8 bases and J 5 bases, with 17 bases left between them. Germline V gives CDR1 MNHEY, CDR2 SMNVEV (reference sequence). The CDR3 nucleotides read TGTGCCAGCCACCGTACTAGTATCCGAGATACGCAGTATTTT. It yields the protein CASHRTSIRDTQYF.

The chain has TRBV28 and TRBJ2-2; TRBD1 agrees at 9 bases. The V and J ends lost 7 bases and 4 bases, in that order; junction bases with no gene match: 10. The CDR3 is 16 amino acids. CDR1 and CDR2 (germline): MDHEN, SYDVKM. CDR3 protein: CASTDRGIVSTGELFF. The CDR3 DNA reads TGTGCCAGCACAGACAGGGGGATAGTTTCCACCGGGGAGCTGTTTTTT.

V gene TRBV6-5 combines with J gene TRBJ2-5; D gene unclear. With 6 bases removed from V and 1 base from J, the gap between germline ends came to 15 bases. The CDR3 is made up of 15 amino acids. Germline assignment: CDR1 MNHEY and CDR2 SVGAGI. In nucleotides, the CDR3 is TGTGCCAGCAGCCCCTTTCGTACCCTCCAAGAGACCCAGTACTTC. It yields the protein CASSPFRTLQETQYF.

The chain employs TRBV6-1 and TRBJ2-7, with TRBD1 identical over 7 bases. V lost 5 bases to trimming and J lost 3 bases; unmatched junction nucleotides: 7. CDR1 MNHNS and CDR2 SASEGT come from the germline V gene. CDR3 length equals 14 residues. CDR3 protein: CASSTRQGLYEQYF. The CDR3 DNA follows: TGTGCCAGCAGTACACGACAGGGCCTCTACGAGCAGTACTTC.

This chain connects TRBV2 to TRBJ2-3, with 11 positions matching TRBD2. CDR1 is SNHLY and CDR2 is FYNNEI in the germline V gene. The CDR3 is 14 amino acids. V lost 5 bases, J lost 5 bases, and 3 bases stayed unmatched. The CDR3 spells CASSPGLAVDTQYF. In DNA form, the CDR3 reads TGTGCCAGCAGTCCGGGACTAGCGGTAGATACGCAGTATTTT.

This sequence joins TRBV27 and TRBJ1-5; D not certain. Germline V gene sequence: CDR1 MNHEY, CDR2 SMNVEV (reference sequence). Trimming shortened V by 2 bases and J by 6 bases, and 8 bases separated the two germline ends. The CDR3 has 13 residues. The CDR3 is CASSLGVSQPQHF. The CDR3 region has the DNA TGTGCCAGCAGTTTAGGGGTAAGTCAGCCCCAGCATTTT.

This clone was observed once. The CDR3, as DNA: TGTGCCAGCAGCTTGACAGGGTTAGGCAATTCACCCCTCCACTTT. Its protein product is CASSLTGLGNSPLHF. The gene calls are TRBV27 and TRBJ1-6, with TRBD1 identical over 7 bases. V lost 6 bases to trimming and J lost 7 bases; unmatched junction nucleotides: 9. Germline CDR1 reads MNHEY; CDR2 reads SMNVEV (reference sequence). The CDR3 is made up of 15 amino acids.

This clone was recorded only once. This chain uses TRBV6-5 with TRBJ2-5; 7 positions agree with TRBD2. The CDR3 has 14 amino acids. Germline V lookup: CDR1 MNHEY, CDR2 SVGAGI. J gave up 4 bases and V 0 bases, and 2 bases lay outside the gene matches. The DNA for the CDR3 is TGTGCCAGCAGTTACTCTGGGGGGGTAGAGACCCAGTACTTC. Translation gives CASSYSGGVETQYF.

The chain links TRBV25-1 to TRBJ2-5, with D possibly matching TRBD1 (5 bases). Trimming shortened V by 6 bases and J by 4 bases, and 15 bases separated the two germline ends. This CDR3 is built from 14 residues. Germline-derived CDR1 and CDR2 are MGHDK and SYGVNS. The CDR3 sequence is CASRKGAVGETQYF. The CDR3 coding sequence is TGTGCCAGCAGGAAAGGGGCAGTCGGAGAGACCCAGTACTTC.

The CDR3 DNA reads as TGTGCCAGCAGCCAAGAACTGCAGACCGGGATGACTAACTATGGCTACACCTTC. Encoded protein: CASSQELQTGMTNYGYTF. The chain has TRBV4-2 and TRBJ1-2; D call uncertain. Trimming took 0 bases from V and 0 from J, leaving 17 bases between them. There are 18 residues in the CDR3. Germline lookup yields CDR1 LGHNA and CDR2 YNFKEQ.

In its sample, this clone was seen once. The chain couples TRBV7-6 to TRBJ2-7, with unresolved D. Between the trimmed V and J ends, which lost 5 bases and 2 bases, there was a span of 10 bases. CDR3 length: 13 amino acids. Germline CDR1 SGHVS, CDR2 FNYEAQ. CDR3 in DNA: TGTGCCAGCAGCCCATCCTCCGCCTACGAGCAGTACTTC. As protein: CASSPSSAYEQYF.

The CDR3 DNA follows: TGTGCCAGCATCGACAGGGGGCTGTACGAGCAGTACTTC. Encoded protein: CASIDRGLYEQYF. The rearrangement joins TRBV6-5 to TRBJ2-7, with 10 nucleotides matching TRBD1. The CDR3 totals 13 residues. With 7 bases clipped from V and 4 bases from J, the junction kept 4 bases outside the gene matches. From germline, CDR1 is MNHEY and CDR2 SVGAGI.

The sample holds one count of this clone. V usage is TRBV7-8 and J usage is TRBJ2-1; 11 nucleotides match TRBD1. V lost 1 base, J lost 5 bases, and 4 bases stayed unmatched. Germline V gene data show CDR1 as SGHVS and CDR2 as FQNEAQ. CDR3 length: 16 residues. CDR3 bases: TGTGCCAGCAGCTTAGTTGGACAGGGGGCGCACAATGAGCAGTTCTTC. The encoded protein is CASSLVGQGAHNEQFF.

The rearrangement links TRBV5-1 to TRBJ1-5; no definite D call. Trimming removed 5 bases at V and 6 bases at J, with 18 bases between. Germline-derived CDR1 and CDR2 are SGHRS and YFSETQ. The CDR3 has 15 residues. This CDR3 is CASRKDSHSGQPQHF. CDR3 DNA sequence: TGCGCCAGCAGGAAGGACTCCCATTCAGGTCAGCCCCAGCATTTT.

The rearrangement joins TRBV6-5 to TRBJ2-7; possible D gene TRBD2, 6 bases. This CDR3 contains 14 residues. CDR1 is MNHEY and CDR2 is SVGAGI in the germline V gene. Trimming removed 5 bases at V and 9 bases at J, with 20 bases between. The CDR3 protein is CASSQPSGLPRQYF. The CDR3, as DNA: TGTGCCAGCAGTCAGCCCTCGGGACTTCCGAGGCAGTACTTC.

As DNA, the CDR3 is TGTGCCAGTAGTATTGAATGGGGGCCCGCCGGGGGCTACACCTTC. Its translation is CASSIEWGPAGGYTF. The rearrangement uses TRBV19 and TRBJ1-2, with D perhaps matching TRBD1 (6 bases). Trimming took 3 bases from V and 8 from J, leaving 19 bases between them. Germline CDR1 LNHDA, CDR2 SQIVND (reference sequence). The CDR3 has 15 amino acids.

Worth noting for this clone: Other DNA sequences from this sample encode an identical CDR3 as well. The rearrangement links TRBV4-1 to TRBJ2-7; D unclear. This CDR3 comprises 14 residues. CDR1 and CDR2 from the germline V gene are MGHRA and YSYEKL. The V and J ends lost 1 base and 1 base respectively, with 8 bases between them. CDR3 residues: CASSQVVGSYEQYF. The CDR3 DNA reads TGCGCCAGCAGCCAAGTAGTCGGTTCCTACGAGCAGTACTTC.

V and J are TRBV9 and TRBJ2-2; D uncertain. The V end lost 4 bases, the J end lost 4 bases, and 5 bases lay between the germline ends. The CDR3 is made up of 12 amino acids. CDR1 is SGDLS and CDR2 is YYNGEE in the germline V gene. CDR3 nucleotides: TGTGCCAGCAGCACCAGCACCGGGGAGCTGTTTTTT. Its translation: CASSTSTGELFF.

The CDR3 DNA reads TGCAGCGTTCGTAGGACTAGCGGGAGCACCGGGGAGCTGTTTTTT. Translated: CSVRRTSGSTGELFF. V is TRBV29-1 and J is TRBJ2-2, with 13 bases aligning to TRBD2. The CDR3 is 15 residues long. CDR1 SQVTM and CDR2 ANQGSEA come from the germline V gene. The J segment lost 4 bases and the V segment lost 5 bases, leaving 4 bases of the junction unmatched.

The genes are TRBV2 and TRBJ2-5; no clear D. Germline CDR1 and CDR2: SNHLY and FYNNEI. The CDR3 has 15 residues. Between the trimmed V and J ends, which lost 2 bases and 2 bases, there was a span of 12 bases. The CDR3 DNA is TGTGCCAGCAGTGAATTGTTTTTAGAGCAAGAGACCCAGTACTTC. Its translation: CASSELFLEQETQYF. The full variable domain, its missing parts supplied by reference TRBV2 and TRBJ2-5, is EPEVTQTPSHQVTQMGQEVILRCVPISNHLYFYWYRQILGQKVEFLVSFYNNEISEKSEIFDDQFSVERPDGSNFTLKIRSTKLEDSAMYFCASSELFLEQETQYFGPGTRLLVL.

The chain carries TRBV19 and TRBJ1-4; D is perhaps TRBD1 (6 bases). CDR3 size: 14 residues. Trimming cost V 7 bases and J 4 bases, with 13 bases left between them. CDR1 is LNHDA, CDR2 SQIVND, per germline (reference sequence). The CDR3 here is CASIPGRGNEKLFF. The CDR3 bases are TGTGCCAGTATCCCGGGCAGGGGTAATGAAAAACTGTTTTTT.

V usage is TRBV27 and J usage is TRBJ1-1; D unclear. V lost 6 bases and J 3 bases, leaving 11 bases between the germline ends. CDR3 length: 13 amino acids. Germline loops: CDR1 MNHEY, CDR2 SMNVEV (reference sequence). In DNA, the CDR3 is TGTGCCAGCAGCTTAATGGGGTACACTGAAGCTTTCTTT. Its protein product is CASSLMGYTEAFF.

The chain is built from TRBV5-1 and TRBJ2-5; 9 bases fit TRBD2. This CDR3 has 17 residues. The junction had 8 bases not matched to a gene; V was cut back by 1 base and J by 1 base. From germline, CDR1 is SGHRS and CDR2 YFSETQ. The CDR3 reads CASSLKGLAGLQETQYF. CDR3 bases: TGCGCCAGCAGCTTGAAAGGTCTAGCGGGGCTCCAAGAGACCCAGTACTTC.

The V and J genes are TRBV30 and TRBJ2-1, with 10 bases fitting TRBD2. This CDR3 comprises 14 residues. Germline V gene data show CDR1 as GTSNPN and CDR2 as SVGIG (reference sequence). The V segment lost 2 bases and the J segment 7 bases; nucleotides outside the gene matches: 5. The CDR3 reads CAWSPSGRRNEQFF. The CDR3, as DNA: TGTGCCTGGAGTCCTAGCGGGAGAAGGAATGAGCAGTTCTTC.